This T cell receptor (beta chain) was identified in a study of blood T cell repertoires in COVID-19. Overall study context: Nucleic acid was either cDNA or gDNA, and it came from T cells, B-cell-depleted T cells, or PBMCs.

Patients from Seattle were sampled longitudinally, starting during active infection. Deletions cut 2 bases from V and 6 bases from J, with 16 bases between. The CDR3 is 15 amino acids. Germline CDR1 is MNHEY and CDR2 is SVGAGI. In the original workflow: Researchers report that nucleated cell counts were estimated from reference gene primer amplification. The method was immunoSEQ multiplex PCR; TCRdb's version includes in-frame clones alone and lacks a portion of them. The DNA gave D and trimming, while V, J and clone size come from that table. The table lists 150,000 to 180,000 clones, approximately 83% of them singletons.

The source of this sequence is an older woman with COVID-19, enrolled during active disease. V is TRBV6-5 and J is TRBJ1-2; D unresolved. What was sequenced was peripheral blood. The CDR3 here is CASSYRGRTNNGYTF. The CDR3 DNA is TGTGCCAGCAGTTACAGAGGGCGCACTAATAATGGCTACACCTTC.